This is a list of T cell receptor beta chains from one sample in a study of blood T cell repertoires in COVID-19. Only in-frame clones appear in the TCRdb table, and some are missing; sequencing was by immunoSEQ multiplex PCR. The sample shows about 220,000 clones, about 88% of them seen only once. Material for sequencing was PBMCs or T cells enriched from blood (not recorded which). These receptor sequences come from a woman aged 25-40 years who had recovered from COVID-19. Both conserved end residues are trimmed from each CDR3.

J,V,CDR3
TRBJ2-5,TRBV2,ASSGPRGTGVGETQY
TRBJ2-3,TRBV5-1,ASSFRGGETDTQY
TRBJ1-2,TRBV13,ASSTLTGRLGYGYT
TRBJ2-5,TRBV7-2,ASSSRDRGRETQY
TRBJ2-6,TRBV19,ASSIPGRLSSGANVLT
TRBJ1-2,TRBV9,ASSVGGQGNYGYT
TRBJ1-2,TRBV27,ASSSQGVEGYGYT
TRBJ2-7,TRBV7-9,ASSLELDADYEQY
TRBJ2-2,TRBV3-1/TRBV3-2,ASSQVLGQYTGELF
TRBJ1-1,TRBV19,ASSVQRTVLTEAF
TRBJ2-3,TRBV11-1,ASSSRTSGGTDTQY
TRBJ2-3,TRBV6-2/TRBV6-3,ASSYRLRDTQY
TRBJ1-5,TRBV4-2,ASSQEETGGYQPQH
TRBJ2-7,TRBV7-2,AIRTINGEQY
TRBJ2-3,TRBV6-9,ASSYRWGGPVPNTQY
TRBJ1-2,TRBV19,ASSMYARGLGYT
TRBJ1-1,TRBV7-2,ASSPTGTGNTEAF
TRBJ1-1,TRBV6-5,ASGIMNTEAF
TRBJ1-1,TRBV7-9,ASSFGDRGLSEAF
TRBJ1-1,TRBV5-1,ASSLSQGGTEAF
TRBJ2-1,TRBV5-1,ASSLAAGGLYNEQF
TRBJ1-4,TRBV7-2,ASSKGQGREKLF
TRBJ2-7,TRBV13,ASSLETGLGGEQY
TRBJ1-5,TRBV12-3/TRBV12-4,ASSWTANQPQH
TRBJ2-5,TRBV6-5,ASSTSGYQETQY
TRBJ1-1,TRBV6-5,ASGHRNTEAF
TRBJ1-2,TRBV11-2,ASSGGGVGGYT
TRBJ2-7,TRBV5-1,ASSLSGQYSYEQY
TRBJ1-2,TRBV6-5,ASSPATGAPYGYT
TRBJ2-7,TRBV6-2/TRBV6-3,ASSFAGDSYEQY
TRBJ1-5,TRBV7-2,ASSLGGQGTQPQH
TRBJ2-3,TRBV5-6,ASSLRSTGGTDTQY
TRBJ2-3,TRBV3-1/TRBV3-2,ASSAARVADTQY
TRBJ1-6,TRBV4-1,ASSQGFRDRSPLH
TRBJ2-1,TRBV7-9,ASSLGSGGDYNEQF
TRBJ2-1,TRBV5-1,ASSPGRGESPYNEQF
TRBJ2-1,TRBV19,ASSPQRGRYNEQF
TRBJ2-1,TRBV6-4,ASSESESSYNEQF
TRBJ1-1,TRBV29-1,SVRQGPLNTEAF
TRBJ2-3,TRBV7-3,ASSFTPGRGPDTQY
TRBJ1-1,TRBV2,ASSGQGAQNTEAF
TRBJ1-2,TRBV14,ASSPGTGEDYGYT
TRBJ1-5,TRBV4-1,ASSQDSGGPWSQH
TRBJ2-5,TRBV4-2,ASSQPTTGAETQY
TRBJ1-5,TRBV29-1,SAGANQPQH
TRBJ2-5,TRBV5-4,ASSRVGAGGRETQY
TRBJ2-3,TRBV11-2,ASSLADRVFDTQY
TRBJ1-1,TRBV7-2,ASSLAIRVEAF
TRBJ1-3,TRBV6-1,ASSEWGTEAGNTIY
TRBJ2-7,TRBV6-1,ASSEAGRGHYEQY
TRBJ1-1,TRBV7-9,ASTPREWTEAF
TRBJ1-5,TRBV2,ASNSGGRDQPQH
TRBJ1-3,TRBV10-3,AIANMDRVGNTIY
TRBJ2-1,TRBV7-9,ASSLTPSGPINEQF
TRBJ2-1,TRBV14,ASSHRDRWDEQF
TRBJ2-3,TRBV3-1/TRBV3-2,ASSEGGGPRTDTQY
TRBJ1-3,TRBV7-9,ASSVHGDSNIY
TRBJ1-1,TRBV10-3,AISDSTANTEAF
TRBJ2-3,TRBV7-2,ASIRGGGKDTQY